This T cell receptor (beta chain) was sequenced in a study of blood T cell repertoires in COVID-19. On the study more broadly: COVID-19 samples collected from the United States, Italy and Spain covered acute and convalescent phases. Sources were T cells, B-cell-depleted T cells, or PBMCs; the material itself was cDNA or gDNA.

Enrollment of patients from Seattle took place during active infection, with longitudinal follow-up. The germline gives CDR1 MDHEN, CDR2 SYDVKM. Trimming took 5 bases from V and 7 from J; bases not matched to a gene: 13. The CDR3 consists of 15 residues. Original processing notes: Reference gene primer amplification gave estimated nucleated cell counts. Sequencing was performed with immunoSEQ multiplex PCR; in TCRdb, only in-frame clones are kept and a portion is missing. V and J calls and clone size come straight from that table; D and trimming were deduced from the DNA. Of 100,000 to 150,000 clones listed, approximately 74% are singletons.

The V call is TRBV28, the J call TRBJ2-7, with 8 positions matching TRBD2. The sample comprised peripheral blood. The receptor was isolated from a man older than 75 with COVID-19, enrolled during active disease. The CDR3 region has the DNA TGTGCCAGCAGTCCCTCAGGTAGCGGGAAAGAAGAGCAGTACTTC. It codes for CASSPSGSGKEEQYF.